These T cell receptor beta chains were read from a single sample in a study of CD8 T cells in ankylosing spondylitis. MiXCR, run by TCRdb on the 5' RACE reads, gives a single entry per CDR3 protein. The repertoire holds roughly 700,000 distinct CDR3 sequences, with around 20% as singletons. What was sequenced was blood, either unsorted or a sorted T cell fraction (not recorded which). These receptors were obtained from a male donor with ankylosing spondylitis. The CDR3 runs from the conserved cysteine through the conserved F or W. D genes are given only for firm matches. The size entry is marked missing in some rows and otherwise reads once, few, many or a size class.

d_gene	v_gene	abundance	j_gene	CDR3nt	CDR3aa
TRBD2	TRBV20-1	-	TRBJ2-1	TGCAGTGCTAGTGCCAGCGGGAGGGTCTACAATGAGCAGTTCTTC	CSASASGRVYNEQFF
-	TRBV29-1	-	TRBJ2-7	TGCAGCGTTGAATCGGGCGATTCCTACGAGCAGTACTTC	CSVESGDSYEQYF
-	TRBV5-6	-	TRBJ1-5	TGTGCCAGCAGCTGGGGCAATAGCAATCAGCCCCAGCATTTT	CASSWGNSNQPQHF
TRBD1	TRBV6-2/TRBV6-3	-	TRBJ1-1	TGTGCCAGCAGTTTCCCACAGGGGGCGTCGTCTGAAGCTTTCTTT	CASSFPQGASSEAFF
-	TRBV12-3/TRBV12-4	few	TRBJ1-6	TGTGCCAGCAGTTCCCGCCTACAGGGTAGGGCACCCCTCCACTTT	CASSSRLQGRAPLHF
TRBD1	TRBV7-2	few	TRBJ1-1	TGTGCCAGCAGCTCCGCAGGGGGACGCACTGAAGCTTTCTTT	CASSSAGGRTEAFF
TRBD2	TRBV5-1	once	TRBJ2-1	TGCGCCAGCAGCCTCAGGGCTAGCGGCGCTGGGGAGCAGTTCTTC	CASSLRASGAGEQFF
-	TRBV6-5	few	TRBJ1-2	TGTGCCAGCAGTTACAGGGGGGACGGAAGTAACTATGGCTACACCTTC	CASSYRGDGSNYGYTF
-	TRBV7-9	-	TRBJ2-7	TGTGCCAGCAGCCCTACGATAGGCGAGCAGTACTTC	CASSPTIGEQYF
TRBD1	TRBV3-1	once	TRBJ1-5	TGTGCCAGCAGCTCACAGGGGGCAGGTGGTCAGCCCCAGCATTTT	CASSSQGAGGQPQHF
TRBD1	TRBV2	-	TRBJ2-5	TGTGCCAGCAGGTCAACCGGGACAGGGGTTGAGACCCAGTACTTC	CASRSTGTGVETQYF
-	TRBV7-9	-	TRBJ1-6	TGTGCCAGCAGCTACGCACGCCTGTTT	CASSYARLF
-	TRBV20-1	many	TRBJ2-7	TGCAGTGCTAGAATGGGTTACGAGCAGTACTTC	CSARMGYEQYF
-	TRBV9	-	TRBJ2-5	TGTGCCAGCAGCGTTTTTGGACAGCAAGAGACCCAGTACTTC	CASSVFGQQETQYF
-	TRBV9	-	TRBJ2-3	TGTGCCAGCAGCGCAGGACGGCCCACAGATACGCAGTATTTT	CASSAGRPTDTQYF
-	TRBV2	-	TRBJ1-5	TGTGCCAGCAATATCGCACAGCATCAGCCCCAGCATTTT	CASNIAQHQPQHF
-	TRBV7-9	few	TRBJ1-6	TGTGCCAGCAGCTCAACAGAGTCCTATAATTCACCCCTCCACTTT	CASSSTESYNSPLHF
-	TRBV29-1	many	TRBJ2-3	TGCAGCCCCCGGGACAGCACAGATACGCAGTATTTT	CSPRDSTDTQYF
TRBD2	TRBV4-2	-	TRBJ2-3	TGTGCCAGCAGCCAAAAGGGACTAACAGATACGCAGTATTTT	CASSQKGLTDTQYF
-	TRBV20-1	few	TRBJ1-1	TGCAGTGCTAGTATACAGGGCATGAACACTGAAGCTTTCTTT	CSASIQGMNTEAFF
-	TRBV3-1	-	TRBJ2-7	TGTGCCAGCAGCCAAGATTTGGGGATAGGGGAGCAGTACTTC	CASSQDLGIGEQYF
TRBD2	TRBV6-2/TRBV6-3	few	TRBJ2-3	TGTGCCAGCAGTTACTCTAGCGGGAGATCCTCTAGCACAGATACGCAGTATTTT	CASSYSSGRSSSTDTQYF
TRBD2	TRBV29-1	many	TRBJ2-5	TGCAGCGTTGACGGGGGGAAACAAGAGACCCAGTACTTC	CSVDGGKQETQYF
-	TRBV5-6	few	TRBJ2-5	TGTGCCAGCAGCTTGGGGGACATCCAAGAGACCCAGTACTTC	CASSLGDIQETQYF
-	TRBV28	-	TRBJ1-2	TGTGCCAGCAGTCCGGGAGGGTTCCCCATTAACTATGGCTACACCTTC	CASSPGGFPINYGYTF
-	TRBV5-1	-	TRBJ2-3	TGCGCCACGCGGCCGTTGGCAGGGGTGTGGACAGATACGCAGTATTTT	CATRPLAGVWTDTQYF
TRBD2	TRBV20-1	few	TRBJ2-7	TGCAGTGCTAGGACTAGCGTCTACGAGCAGTACTTC	CSARTSVYEQYF
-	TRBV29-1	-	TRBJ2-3	TGCAGCGTTGACCGCCCCGATACGCAGTATTTT	CSVDRPDTQYF
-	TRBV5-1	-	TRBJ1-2	TGCGCCAGCAGCTGGGACCTTAACTATGGCTACACCTTC	CASSWDLNYGYTF
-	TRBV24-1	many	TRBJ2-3	TGTGCCACCAGTGATGACCGGGGCGCCTCTTTTACAAAAGATACGCAGTATTTT	CATSDDRGASFTKDTQYF
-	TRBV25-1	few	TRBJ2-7	TGTGCCAGCAGTGACCTGACAGGAAACCCCTACGAGCAGTACTTC	CASSDLTGNPYEQYF
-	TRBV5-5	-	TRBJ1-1	TGTGCCAGCAGCTTGCCAGAGGATATGCCGCAAGCTTTCTTT	CASSLPEDMPQAFF
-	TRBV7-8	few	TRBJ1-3	TGTGCCAGCAGCCTCCAGACAGCTAGCTCTGGAAACACCATATATTTT	CASSLQTASSGNTIYF
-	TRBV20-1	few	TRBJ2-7	TGCAGTGCTAGATGGGACAAGGGCTCCTACGAGCAGTACTTC	CSARWDKGSYEQYF
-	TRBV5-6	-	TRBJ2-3	TGTGCCAGCAGCTTGGGCGGTATCCCCACAGATACGCAGTATTTT	CASSLGGIPTDTQYF
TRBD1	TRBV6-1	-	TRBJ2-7	TGTGCCACACTTCGACAGGGGCTAGGGGAGCAGTACTTC	CATLRQGLGEQYF
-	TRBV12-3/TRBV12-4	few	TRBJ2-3	TGTGCCAGCAGGGACACTGAACGACCCCCAGATACGCAGTATTTT	CASRDTERPPDTQYF
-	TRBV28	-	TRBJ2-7	TGTGCCAGCAGTTTAAGAGGGTTTTCGTCCTACGAGCAGTACTTC	CASSLRGFSSYEQYF
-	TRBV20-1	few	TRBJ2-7	TGCAGTGCTAGAGACCCAAGGGACTTTCCTTCCTACGAGCAGTACTTC	CSARDPRDFPSYEQYF
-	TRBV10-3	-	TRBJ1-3	TGTGCCACGGCCCCGTCCGGAGGAGGAAACACCATATATTTT	CATAPSGGGNTIYF
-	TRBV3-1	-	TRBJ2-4	TGTGCCAGCAGCCAAGACCCATCACCGGGACTAGCCAAAAACATTCAGTACTTC	CASSQDPSPGLAKNIQYF